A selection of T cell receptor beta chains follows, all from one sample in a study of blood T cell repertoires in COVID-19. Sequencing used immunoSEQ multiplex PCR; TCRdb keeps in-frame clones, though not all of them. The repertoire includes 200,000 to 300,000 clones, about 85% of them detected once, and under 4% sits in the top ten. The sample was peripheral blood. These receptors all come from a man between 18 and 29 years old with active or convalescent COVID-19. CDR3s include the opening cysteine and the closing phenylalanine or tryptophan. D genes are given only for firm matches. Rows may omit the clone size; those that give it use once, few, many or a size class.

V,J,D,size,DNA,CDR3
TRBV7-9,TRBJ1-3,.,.,TGTGCCAGCAGCCGAACAGGGCTCTCTGGAAACACCATATATTTT,CASSRTGLSGNTIYF
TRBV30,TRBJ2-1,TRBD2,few,TGTGCCTGGAGTCCCCCGGGGACTAGCGGGAGGGCTGACTACAATGAGCAGTTCTTC,CAWSPPGTSGRADYNEQFF
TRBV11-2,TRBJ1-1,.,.,TGTGCCAGCAGCTTATTCCGAGGCCCCAATAATTGGGACACTGAAGCTTTCTTT,CASSLFRGPNNWDTEAFF
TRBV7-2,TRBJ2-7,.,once,TGTGCCAGCAGCTTAGCAGGAGACCCCAAGACCTACGAGCAGTACTTC,CASSLAGDPKTYEQYF
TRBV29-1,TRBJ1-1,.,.,TGCAGCGTTAGTCAGTACACTGAAGCTTTCTTT,CSVSQYTEAFF
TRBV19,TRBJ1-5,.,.,TGTGCCAGTAGTATAGACTTTTATCAGCCCCAGCATTTT,CASSIDFYQPQHF
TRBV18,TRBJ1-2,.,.,TGTGCCAGCTCACCAGGGCACAGCTATGGCTACACCTTC,CASSPGHSYGYTF
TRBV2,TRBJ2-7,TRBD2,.,TGTGCCAGCAGGGGGACTATTAACTCCTACGAGCAGTACTTC,CASRGTINSYEQYF
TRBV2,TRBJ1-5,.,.,TGTGCCAGCAGGGAGGGAAGCCTTAGCAATCAGCCCCAGCATTTT,CASREGSLSNQPQHF
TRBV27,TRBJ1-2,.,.,TGTGCCAGCAGTCCCCGGCTCCTAGGTGGCTACACCTTC,CASSPRLLGGYTF
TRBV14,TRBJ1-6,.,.,TGTGCCAGCAGCCCGGGGGGGTCCTATAATTCACCCCTCCACTTT,CASSPGGSYNSPLHF
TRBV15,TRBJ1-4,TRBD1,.,TGTGCCACCAGCAGGGGACAGTCTGAAAAACTGTTTTTT,CATSRGQSEKLFF
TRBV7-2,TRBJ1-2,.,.,TGTGCCAGCAGCTTAACGGTGTTTTACGGCTACACCTTC,CASSLTVFYGYTF
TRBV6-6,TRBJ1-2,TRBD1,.,TGTGCCAGCAGTTACCCCCGGGACAGGGCTAACTATGGCTACACCTTC,CASSYPRDRANYGYTF
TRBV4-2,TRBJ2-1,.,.,TGTGCCAGCAGCCAATCTTCCGGCACGAGGCGCAATGAGCAGTTCTTC,CASSQSSGTRRNEQFF
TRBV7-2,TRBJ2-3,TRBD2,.,TGTGCCAGCAGCTTGCCCTCGGGGGGAGATACGCAGTATTTT,CASSLPSGGDTQYF
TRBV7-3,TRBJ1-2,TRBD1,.,TGTGCCAGCAGCTTGACAGGGGGTTCTACTATGGATGGCTACACCTTC,CASSLTGGSTMDGYTF
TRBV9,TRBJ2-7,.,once,TGTGCCAGCAGCTCCTCCCGGGACAAGAGCTCCTACGAGCAGTACTTC,CASSSSRDKSSYEQYF
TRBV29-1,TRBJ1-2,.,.,TGCAGCGTTGGTGGAGGGAAAGGCTACACCTTC,CSVGGGKGYTF
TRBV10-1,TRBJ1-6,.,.,TGCGCCAGCAGGAGGGTTGGGGCAGGGGATAATTCACCCCTCCACTTT,CASRRVGAGDNSPLHF
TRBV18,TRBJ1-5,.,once,TGTGCCAGCTCACCAACAGAAAATCAGCCCCAGCATTTT,CASSPTENQPQHF
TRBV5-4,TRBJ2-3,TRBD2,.,TGTGCCAGCAGCTGGGAACTGCTAGCGGGAGGTTCTAGTCCAGATACGCAGTATTTT,CASSWELLAGGSSPDTQYF
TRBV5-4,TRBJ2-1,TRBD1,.,TGTGCCAGCAGCCCAGAGACAGGGAATGAGCAGTTCTTC,CASSPETGNEQFF
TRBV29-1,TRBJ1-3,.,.,TGCAGCGTTGAAGGGGCCGGGGGAGGAAACACCATATATTTT,CSVEGAGGGNTIYF
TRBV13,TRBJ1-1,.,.,TGTGCCAGCAGCTCCGGCGACTTGAGTACTGAAGCTTTCTTT,CASSSGDLSTEAFF